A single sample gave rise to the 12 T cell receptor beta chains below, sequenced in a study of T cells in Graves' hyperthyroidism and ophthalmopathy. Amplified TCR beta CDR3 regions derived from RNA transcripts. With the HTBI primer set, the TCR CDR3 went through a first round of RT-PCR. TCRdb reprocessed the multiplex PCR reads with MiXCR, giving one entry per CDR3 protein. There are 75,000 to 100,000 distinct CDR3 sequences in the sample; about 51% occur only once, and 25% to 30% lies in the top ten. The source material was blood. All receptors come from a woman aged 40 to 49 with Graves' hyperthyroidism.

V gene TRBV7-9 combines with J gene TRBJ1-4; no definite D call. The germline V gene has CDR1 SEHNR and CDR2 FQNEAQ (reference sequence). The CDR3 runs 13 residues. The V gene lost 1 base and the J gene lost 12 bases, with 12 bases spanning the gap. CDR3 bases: TGTGCCAGCAGCTTAGAGGCTCTAGAAGAACTGTTTTTT. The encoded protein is CASSLEALEELFF.

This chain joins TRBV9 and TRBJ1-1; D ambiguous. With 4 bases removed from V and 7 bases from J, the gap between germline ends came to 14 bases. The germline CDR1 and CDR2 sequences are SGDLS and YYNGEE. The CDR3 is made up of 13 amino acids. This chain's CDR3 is CASSLRPDIEAFF. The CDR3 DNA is TGTGCCAGCAGCCTTCGGCCAGACATTGAAGCTTTCTTT.

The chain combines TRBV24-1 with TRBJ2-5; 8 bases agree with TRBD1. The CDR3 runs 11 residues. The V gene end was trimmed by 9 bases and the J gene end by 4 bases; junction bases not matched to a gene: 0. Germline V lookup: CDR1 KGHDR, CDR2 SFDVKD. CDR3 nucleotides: TGTGCCACCGGACAGGGAGAGACCCAGTACTTC. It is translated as CATGQGETQYF.

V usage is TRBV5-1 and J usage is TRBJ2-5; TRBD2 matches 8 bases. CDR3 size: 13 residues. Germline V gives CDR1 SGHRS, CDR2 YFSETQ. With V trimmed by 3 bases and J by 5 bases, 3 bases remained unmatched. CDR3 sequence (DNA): TGCGCCAGCAGCTGGCCGGGAGGGGAGACCCAGTACTTC. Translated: CASSWPGGETQYF.

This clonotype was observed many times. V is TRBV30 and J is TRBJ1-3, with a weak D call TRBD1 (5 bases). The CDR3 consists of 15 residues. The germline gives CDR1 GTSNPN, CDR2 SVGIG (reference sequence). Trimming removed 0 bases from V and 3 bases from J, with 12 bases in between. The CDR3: CAWSVGGHGGNTIYF. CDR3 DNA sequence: TGTGCCTGGAGTGTTGGAGGACACGGTGGAAACACCATATATTTT. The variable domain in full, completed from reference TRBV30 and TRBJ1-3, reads SQTIHQWPATLVQPVGSPLSLECTVEGTSNPNLYWYRQAAGRGLQLLFYSVGIGQISSEVPQNLSASRPQDRQFILSSKKLLLSDSGFYLCAWSVGGHGGNTIYFGEGSWLTVV.

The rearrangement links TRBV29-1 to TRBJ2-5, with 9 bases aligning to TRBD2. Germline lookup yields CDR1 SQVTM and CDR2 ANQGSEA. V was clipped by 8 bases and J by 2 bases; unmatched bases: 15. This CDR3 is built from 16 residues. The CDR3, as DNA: TGCAGCTTAGTAGGGCTAGCGGGAACACCTCAAGAGACCCAGTACTTC. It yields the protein CSLVGLAGTPQETQYF.

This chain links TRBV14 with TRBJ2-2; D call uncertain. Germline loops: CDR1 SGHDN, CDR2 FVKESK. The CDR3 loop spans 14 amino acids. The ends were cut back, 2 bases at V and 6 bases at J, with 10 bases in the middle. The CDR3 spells CASSQMVAPGELFF. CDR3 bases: TGTGCCAGCAGCCAAATGGTAGCACCCGGGGAGCTGTTTTTT.

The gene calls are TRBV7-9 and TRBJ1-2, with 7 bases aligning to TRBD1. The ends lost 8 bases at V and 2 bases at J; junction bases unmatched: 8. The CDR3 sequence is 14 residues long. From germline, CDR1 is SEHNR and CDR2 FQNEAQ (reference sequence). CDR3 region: CASSPLTGNYGYTF. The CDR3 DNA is TGTGCCAGCTCACCTCTGACAGGGAACTATGGCTACACCTTC. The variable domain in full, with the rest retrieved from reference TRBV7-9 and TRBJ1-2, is DTGVSQNPRHKITKRGQNVTFRCDPISEHNRLYWYRQTLGQGPEFLTYFQNEAQLEKSRLLSDRFSAERPKGSFSTLEIQRTEQGDSAMYLCASSPLTGNYGYTFGSGTRLTVV.

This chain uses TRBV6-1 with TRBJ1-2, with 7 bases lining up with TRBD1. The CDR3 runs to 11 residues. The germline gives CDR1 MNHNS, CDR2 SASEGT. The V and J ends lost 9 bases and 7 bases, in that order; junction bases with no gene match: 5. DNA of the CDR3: TGTGCCAGTAGACAGGGCTCTGGCTACACCTTC. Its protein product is CASRQGSGYTF.

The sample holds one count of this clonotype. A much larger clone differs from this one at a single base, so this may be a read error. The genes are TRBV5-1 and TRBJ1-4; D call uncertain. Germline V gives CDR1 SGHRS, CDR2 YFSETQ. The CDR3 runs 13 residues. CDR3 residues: CASSLKASEKPFF. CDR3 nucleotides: TGCGCCAGCAGCTTGAAAGCCAGTGAAAAACCGTTTTTT.

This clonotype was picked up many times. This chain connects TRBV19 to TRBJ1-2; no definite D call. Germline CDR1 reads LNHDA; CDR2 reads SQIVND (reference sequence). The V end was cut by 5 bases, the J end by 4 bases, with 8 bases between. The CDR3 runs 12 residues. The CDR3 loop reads CASSGFGYGYTF. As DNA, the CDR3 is TGTGCCAGTAGTGGGTTTGGCTATGGCTACACCTTC.

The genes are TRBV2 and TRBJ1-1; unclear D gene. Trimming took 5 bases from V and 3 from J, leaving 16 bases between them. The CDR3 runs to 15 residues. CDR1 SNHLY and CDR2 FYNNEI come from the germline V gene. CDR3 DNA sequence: TGTGCCAGCAGTCCCAGTGGGAAATCGGACACTGAAGCTTTCTTT. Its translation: CASSPSGKSDTEAFF.